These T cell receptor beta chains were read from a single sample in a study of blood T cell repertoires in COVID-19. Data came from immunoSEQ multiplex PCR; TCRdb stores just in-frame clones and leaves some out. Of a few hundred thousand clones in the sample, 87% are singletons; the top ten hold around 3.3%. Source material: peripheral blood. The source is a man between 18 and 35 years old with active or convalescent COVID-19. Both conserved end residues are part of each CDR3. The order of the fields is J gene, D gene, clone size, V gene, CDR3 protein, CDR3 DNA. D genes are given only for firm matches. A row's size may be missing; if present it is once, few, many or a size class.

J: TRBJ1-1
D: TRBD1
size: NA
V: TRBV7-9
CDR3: CASSFASGTGFVAFF
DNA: TGTGCCAGCAGCTTCGCGTCCGGGACAGGGTTTGTGGCTTTCTTT

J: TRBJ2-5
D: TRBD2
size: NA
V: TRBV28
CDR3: CASSSAGGKETQYF
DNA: TGTGCCAGCAGTAGTGCGGGAGGGAAAGAGACCCAGTACTTC

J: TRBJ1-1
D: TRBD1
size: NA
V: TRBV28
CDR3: CASRRTGDTEAFF
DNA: TGTGCCAGCAGGAGGACAGGGGACACTGAAGCTTTCTTT

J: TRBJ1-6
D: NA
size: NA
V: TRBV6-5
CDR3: CASSYAGAPSNSPLHF
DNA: TGTGCCAGCAGTTACGCGGGGGCGCCTTCGAATTCACCCCTCCACTTT

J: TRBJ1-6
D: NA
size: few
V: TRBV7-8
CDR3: CASSLGTEVALHF
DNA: TGTGCCAGCAGCTTAGGTACTGAGGTGGCCCTCCACTTT

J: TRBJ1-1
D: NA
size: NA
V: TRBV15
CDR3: CATSKQVLDTEAFF
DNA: TGTGCCACCAGCAAACAGGTGTTGGACACTGAAGCTTTCTTT

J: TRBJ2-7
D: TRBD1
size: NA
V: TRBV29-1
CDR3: CSVAGGTGAYEQYF
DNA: TGCAGCGTTGCCGGCGGGACAGGGGCCTACGAGCAGTACTTC

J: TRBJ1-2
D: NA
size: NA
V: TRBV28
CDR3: CAISPRGRGKNYGYTF
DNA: TGTGCCATCTCCCCAAGGGGCAGGGGAAAGAACTATGGCTACACCTTC

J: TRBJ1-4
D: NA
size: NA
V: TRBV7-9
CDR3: CASSLIQAGEKLFF
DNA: TGTGCCAGCAGCTTAATCCAGGCCGGGGAGAAACTGTTTTTT

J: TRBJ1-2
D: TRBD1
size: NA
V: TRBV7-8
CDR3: CASSSTGPNYGYTF
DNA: TGTGCCAGCAGCTCGACAGGGCCGAACTATGGCTACACCTTC

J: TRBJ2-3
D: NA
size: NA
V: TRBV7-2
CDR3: CASAPVGGRTDTQYF
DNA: TGTGCCAGCGCTCCAGTCGGCGGGCGCACAGATACGCAGTATTTT

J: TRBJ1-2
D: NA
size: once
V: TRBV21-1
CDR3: CASSTRQIKRYGYTF
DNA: TGTGCCAGCTCTACCAGACAGATTAAGCGCTATGGCTACACCTTC

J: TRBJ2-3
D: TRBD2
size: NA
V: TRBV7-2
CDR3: CASSQQSAGGYTDTQYF
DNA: TGTGCCAGCAGCCAGCAATCAGCGGGAGGGTACACAGATACGCAGTATTTT

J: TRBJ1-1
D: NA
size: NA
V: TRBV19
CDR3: CASSIGGNTEAFF
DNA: TGTGCCAGTAGTATAGGAGGGAACACTGAAGCTTTCTTT

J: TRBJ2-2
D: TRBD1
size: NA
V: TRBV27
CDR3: CASSLSTGGWTGELFF
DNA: TGTGCCAGCAGTTTATCGACAGGGGGGTGGACCGGGGAGCTGTTTTTT

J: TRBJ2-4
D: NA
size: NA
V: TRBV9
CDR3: CASSYKNIQYF
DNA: TGTGCCAGCAGCTACAAAAACATTCAGTACTTC

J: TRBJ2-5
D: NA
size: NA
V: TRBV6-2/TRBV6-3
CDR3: CASSYMGLGEETQYF
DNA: TGTGCCAGCAGTTACATGGGATTAGGGGAAGAGACCCAGTACTTC

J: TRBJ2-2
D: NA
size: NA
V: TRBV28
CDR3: CASSLRLAGRNTGELFF
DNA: TGTGCCAGCAGTCTCCGACTTGCGGGACGGAACACCGGGGAGCTGTTTTTT

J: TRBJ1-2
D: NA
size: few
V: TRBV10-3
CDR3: CAISESTGSIDGYTF
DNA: TGTGCCATCAGTGAGTCCACAGGGTCTATTGACGGCTACACCTTC

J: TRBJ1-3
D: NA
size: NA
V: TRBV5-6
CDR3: CASSLDPGSGNTIYF
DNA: TGTGCCAGCAGCTTGGACCCAGGCTCTGGAAACACCATATATTTT

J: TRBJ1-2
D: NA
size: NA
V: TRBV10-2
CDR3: CASTEGSGEYYGYTF
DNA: TGCGCCAGCACCGAGGGGTCAGGGGAGTATTATGGCTACACCTTC

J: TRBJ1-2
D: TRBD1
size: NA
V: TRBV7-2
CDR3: CASSLDWDRGLGGYTF
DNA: TGTGCCAGCAGCTTAGATTGGGACAGGGGGTTGGGTGGCTACACCTTC

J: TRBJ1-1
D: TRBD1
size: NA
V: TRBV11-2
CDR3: CASSFNRGQGSNTEAFF
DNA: TGTGCCAGCAGCTTTAACAGAGGACAGGGTTCGAACACTGAAGCTTTCTTT

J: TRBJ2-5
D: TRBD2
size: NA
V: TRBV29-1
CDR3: CSGREGEETQYF
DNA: TGCAGCGGGCGGGAGGGCGAGGAGACCCAGTACTTC

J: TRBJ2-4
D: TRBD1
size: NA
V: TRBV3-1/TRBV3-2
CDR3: CASSQDQGARGNIQYF
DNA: TGTGCCAGCAGCCAAGATCAGGGGGCGCGGGGAAACATTCAGTACTTC

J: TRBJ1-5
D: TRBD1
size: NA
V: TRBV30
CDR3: CAWSVGTGGFQPQHF
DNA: TGTGCCTGGAGTGTAGGGACAGGGGGATTTCAGCCCCAGCATTTT

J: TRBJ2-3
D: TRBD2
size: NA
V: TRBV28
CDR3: CASGGTSGRRDTQYF
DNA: TGTGCCAGCGGGGGGACTAGCGGGAGGAGGGATACGCAGTATTTT

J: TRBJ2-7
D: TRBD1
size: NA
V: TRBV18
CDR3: CASSPGTGGEEQYF
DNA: TGTGCCAGCTCACCCGGGACAGGGGGTGAAGAGCAGTACTTC

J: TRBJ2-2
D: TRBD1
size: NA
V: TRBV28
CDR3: CASSPQGAGTGELFF
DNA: TGTGCCAGCAGTCCTCAGGGGGCGGGCACCGGGGAGCTGTTTTTT

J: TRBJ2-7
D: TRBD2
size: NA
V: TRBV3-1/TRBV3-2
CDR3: CASSQERTGGSHEQYF
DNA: TGTGCCAGCAGCCAAGAACGAACGGGAGGAAGCCACGAGCAGTACTTC

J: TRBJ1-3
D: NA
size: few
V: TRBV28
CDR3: CASGETGSGNTIYF
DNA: TGTGCCAGCGGGGAGACAGGTTCGGGAAACACCATATATTTT

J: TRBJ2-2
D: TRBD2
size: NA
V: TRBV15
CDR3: CATSRALLGGAAGELFF
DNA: TGTGCCACCAGCAGAGCTCTCCTGGGAGGGGCGGCCGGGGAGCTGTTTTTT

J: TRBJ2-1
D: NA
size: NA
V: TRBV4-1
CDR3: CASSQQGINEQFF
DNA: TGCGCCAGCAGCCAGCAGGGTATTAATGAGCAGTTCTTC

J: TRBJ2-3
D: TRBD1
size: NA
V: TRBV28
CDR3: CASSLGLSGQGAADTQYF
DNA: TGTGCCAGCAGTTTAGGGCTATCGGGACAGGGGGCCGCAGATACGCAGTATTTT

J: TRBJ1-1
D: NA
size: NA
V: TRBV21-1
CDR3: CASSRDTTEAFF
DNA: TGTGCCAGCAGCCGGGACACCACTGAAGCTTTCTTT

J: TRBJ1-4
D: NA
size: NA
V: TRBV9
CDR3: CASSVEGRRGGEKLFF
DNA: TGTGCCAGCAGCGTAGAGGGCCGTAGGGGCGGTGAAAAACTGTTTTTT

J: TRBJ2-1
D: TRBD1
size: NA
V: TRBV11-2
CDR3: CASSSYQGLTGTLEQFF
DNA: TGTGCCAGCAGCTCATACCAGGGTTTGACAGGGACCCTTGAGCAGTTCTTC

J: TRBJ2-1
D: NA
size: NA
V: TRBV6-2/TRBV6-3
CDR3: CASSYSTMTGGSYNEQFF
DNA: TGTGCCAGCAGTTACTCAACCATGACAGGTGGGTCCTACAATGAGCAGTTCTTC

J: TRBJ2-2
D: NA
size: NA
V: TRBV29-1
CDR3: CSVEVVGAGELFF
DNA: TGCAGCGTTGAAGTTGTAGGGGCCGGGGAGCTGTTTTTT

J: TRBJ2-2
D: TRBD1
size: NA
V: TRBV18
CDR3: CASSPRTGLATGELFF
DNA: TGTGCCAGCTCACCGAGGACAGGGCTAGCCACCGGGGAGCTGTTTTTT

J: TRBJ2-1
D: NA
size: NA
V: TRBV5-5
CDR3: CASSLSRNEQFF
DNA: TGTGCCAGCAGCTTAAGTCGGAATGAGCAGTTCTTC

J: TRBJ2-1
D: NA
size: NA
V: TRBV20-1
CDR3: CSATLAVEQFF
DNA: TGCAGTGCCACCCTAGCAGTTGAGCAGTTCTTC

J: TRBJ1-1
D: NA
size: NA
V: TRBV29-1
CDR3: CSGIPWGADTEAFF
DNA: TGCAGCGGGATTCCATGGGGCGCCGACACTGAAGCTTTCTTT

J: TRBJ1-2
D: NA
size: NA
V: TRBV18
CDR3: CASSPREGAYGYTF
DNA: TGTGCCAGCTCCCCTCGGGAGGGCGCCTATGGCTACACCTTC

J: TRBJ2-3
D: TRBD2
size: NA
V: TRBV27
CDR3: CASREVGGPKDTQYF
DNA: TGTGCCAGCAGGGAGGTGGGAGGGCCTAAAGATACGCAGTATTTT

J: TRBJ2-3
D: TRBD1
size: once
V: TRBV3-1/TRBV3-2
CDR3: CASSQERTDRGVTDTQYF
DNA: TGTGCCAGCAGCCAGGAGCGGACAGACAGGGGTGTGACAGATACGCAGTATTTT

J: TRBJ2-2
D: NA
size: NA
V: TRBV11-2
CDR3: CASSLVGGPFANTGELFF
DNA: TGTGCCAGCAGCTTAGTGGGAGGCCCATTCGCGAACACCGGGGAGCTGTTTTTT

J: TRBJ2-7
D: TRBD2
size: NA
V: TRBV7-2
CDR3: CASSTDSSGAPSYEQYF
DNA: TGTGCCAGCAGCACAGACTCTAGCGGAGCCCCCTCCTACGAGCAGTACTTC

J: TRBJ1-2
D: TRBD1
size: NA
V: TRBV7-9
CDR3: CASGGQGDGYTF
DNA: TGTGCCAGCGGGGGACAGGGTGATGGCTACACCTTC

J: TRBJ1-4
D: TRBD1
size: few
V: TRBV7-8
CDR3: CASSLTGGDNEKLFF
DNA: TGTGCCAGCAGCTTGACAGGGGGCGATAATGAAAAACTGTTTTTT

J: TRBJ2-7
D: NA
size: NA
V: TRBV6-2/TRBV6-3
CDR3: CASSFGQIKTDEQYF
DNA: TGTGCCAGCAGCTTTGGACAGATCAAGACCGACGAGCAGTACTTC